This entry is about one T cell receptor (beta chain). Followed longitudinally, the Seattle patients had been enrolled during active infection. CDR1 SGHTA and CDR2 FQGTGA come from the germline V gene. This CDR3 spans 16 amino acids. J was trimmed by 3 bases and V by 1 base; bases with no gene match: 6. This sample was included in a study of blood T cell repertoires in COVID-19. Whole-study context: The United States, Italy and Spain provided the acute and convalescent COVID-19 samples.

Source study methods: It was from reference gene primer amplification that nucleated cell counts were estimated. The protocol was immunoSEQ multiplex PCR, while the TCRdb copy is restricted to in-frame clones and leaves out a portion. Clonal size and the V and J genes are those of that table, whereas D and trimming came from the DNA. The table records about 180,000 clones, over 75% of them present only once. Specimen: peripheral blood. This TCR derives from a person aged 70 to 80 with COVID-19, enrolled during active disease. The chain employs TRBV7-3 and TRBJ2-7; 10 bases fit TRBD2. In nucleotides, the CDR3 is TGTGCCAGCAGCTTAAATCCTAGCGGGAGCGGCTACGAGCAGTACTTC. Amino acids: CASSLNPSGSGYEQYF.